The clone carrying this T cell receptor beta chain has only one observation. Its antigen remains unidentified. The data derive from a study of radiotherapy plus CTLA-4 blockade in lung cancer. The overall study: With roughly 28% of patients having disease control, objective responses were seen in about 18%.

The CDR3 runs to 15 residues. Trimming removed 9 bases from V and 0 bases from J; junction bases left unmatched: 8. CDR1 is MNHNS, CDR2 SASEGT, per germline. Those with chemo-refractory metastatic non-small-cell lung cancer were treated with focal radiation combined with CTLA-4 blockade using ipilimumab. The repertoire was sequenced with immunoSEQ multiplex PCR; TCRdb's copy has only in-frame clones and lacks some. Found here are 90,000 or so clones, roughly four fifths of them singletons; the top ten hold roughly 0.8%. Overall study findings and caveats: In blood, TCR clones derived from the tumor expanded after radiotherapy plus ipilimumab. It was early blood T cell clone dynamics, with interferon-beta, that reportedly best predicted response.

This chain uses TRBV6-1 with TRBJ2-1; 7 bases map to TRBD2. This clonotype originated in a human donor with non-small cell lung cancer who had stable disease on radiotherapy plus ipilimumab. The source material was peripheral blood, sampled from a patient treated with radiotherapy plus ipilimumab. CDR3 loop: CASREGRSSYNEQFF. The CDR3 DNA sequence: TGTGCCAGTAGGGAGGGGCGGAGCTCCTACAATGAGCAGTTCTTC.